This record looks at one T cell receptor (beta chain) sequence and its context. Its antigen is unidentified. This entry comes from a study of shared clonotypes between healthy human individuals. Study outcomes and limitations: Naive subsets generally exceeded memory subsets in estimated richness.

In the CD4+ fraction, cells were divided into CD45RA+ naive and CD45RA-negative memory subsets. Sequencing was at deep level. In the sorted-subset replicate PCRs, 150 to 250 ng DNA, 25,000 to 30,000 T cell genomes, was used. Method: immunoSEQ multiplex PCR; TCRdb's copy keeps in-frame clones and lacks some. Among about a million clones listed, about 76% were seen once. With 4 bases removed from V and 4 bases from J, the gap between germline ends came to 12 bases. CDR1 SGHRS and CDR2 YFSETQ come from the germline V gene. The CDR3 spans 14 residues. The TCR comes from a young man in good health. The genes are TRBV5-1 and TRBJ1-3, with D perhaps TRBD1 (5 bases). Sequenced: memory CD4+ T cells sorted from blood. As for subset: CD45RA-negative fraction. CDR3 coding DNA: TGCGCCAGCAGCCCCCAGGGAGGGGGAAACACCATATATTTT. As protein: CASSPQGGGNTIYF.